This TCR beta chain emerged from a study of blood T cell repertoires in COVID-19. Looking at the study overall: Acute and convalescent COVID-19 samples came from the United States, Italy and Spain. In each case, the material was cDNA or gDNA derived from T cells, B-cell-depleted T cells, or PBMCs.

CDR1 and CDR2 (germline): KGHSH, LQKENI. Between the trimmed V and J ends, which lost 6 bases and 3 bases, there was a span of 11 bases. There are 13 residues in the CDR3. Produced via immunoSEQ multiplex PCR; TCRdb's table is partial and in-frame only. In the table there are 200,000 to 250,000 clones, 85% to 90% of which are singletons. Sequencing was performed on peripheral blood. The sequence came from a man between 50 and 59 years old with acute or convalescent COVID-19. This chain links TRBV18 with TRBJ1-1; TRBD1 might be the D (5 bases). The CDR3 DNA sequence: TGTGCCAGCTCCAGGGCAGGCCACACTGAAGCTTTCTTT. Translating gives CASSRAGHTEAFF.